This entry lists 30 T cell receptor beta chains sequenced from one sample in a study of T cells in localized non-small cell lung cancer. Assay: immunoSEQ multiplex PCR; the TCRdb copy retains only in-frame clones and omits some. The repertoire holds about 78,000 clones, with 84% as singletons. Sequencing used peripheral blood, obtained before any cancer treatment. The receptors derive from a man aged 40 to 70 with stage I lung adenocarcinoma.

This clone showed up just once. The CDR3 loop reads CASSPTVYEQYF. Here the CDR3 DNA reads TGTGCCAGCTCACCTACGGTATACGAGCAGTACTTC. V gene TRBV18 combines with J gene TRBJ2-7; D remains ambiguous. The CDR3 has 12 residues. CDR1 and CDR2 from the germline V gene are KGHSH and LQKENI. Trimming left V 3 bases short and J 4 bases short, with 7 bases between.

The chain employs TRBV29-1 and TRBJ1-1; D possibly corresponds to TRBD1 (5 bases). Germline V CDR1 and CDR2: SQVTM, ANQGSEA. The CDR3 totals 15 residues. V was trimmed by 5 bases and J by 4 bases, leaving 20 bases between them. CDR3 loop: CSVQLGWGRRTEAFF. CDR3 DNA: TGCAGCGTTCAACTCGGGTGGGGGAGGCGCACTGAAGCTTTCTTT.

The chain employs TRBV4-3 and TRBJ2-3; 8 bases match TRBD2. CDR1 is LGHNA, CDR2 YSLEER, per germline. V shed 7 bases, J shed 2 bases, and the junction held 8 bases outside the gene matches. The CDR3 has 15 amino acids. Here the CDR3 DNA reads TGCGCCAGCAAGCTGGCGGGGGGAAACACAGATACGCAGTATTTT. It yields the protein CASKLAGGNTDTQYF.

The genes are TRBV7-6 and TRBJ2-3; D may be TRBD1 (6 bases). The germline gives CDR1 SGHVS, CDR2 FNYEAQ. The CDR3 is made up of 13 amino acids. V was clipped by 5 bases and J by 6 bases, with 12 bases between them. Here the CDR3 reads CASSPPGHDTQYF. In nucleotides, the CDR3 is TGTGCCAGCAGCCCTCCGGGACACGATACGCAGTATTTT. The full variable domain, rest sourced from reference TRBV7-6 and TRBJ2-3, is GAGVSQSPRYKVTKRGQDVALRCDPISGHVSLYWYRQALGQGPEFLTYFNYEAQQDKSGLPNDRFSAERPEGSISTLTIQRTEQRDSAMYRCASSPPGHDTQYFGPGTRLTVL.

V and J are TRBV6-5 and TRBJ2-7; TRBD2 matches at 8 bases. The CDR3 runs to 15 residues. V shed 0 bases, J shed 2 bases, and the junction held 3 bases outside the gene matches. In germline, CDR1 is MNHEY, CDR2 SVGAGI. CDR3 nucleotides: TGTGCCAGCAGTTACTCGGTCGGGGGGGCCTACGAGCAGTACTTC. Its protein is CASSYSVGGAYEQYF.

The chain recombines TRBV6-1 with TRBJ2-7; no definite D call. Trimming took 8 bases from V and 5 from J, leaving 10 bases between them. The germline gives CDR1 MNHNS, CDR2 SASEGT. There are 11 residues in the CDR3. CDR3 protein: CASGPSHEQYF. CDR3 bases: TGTGCCAGCGGCCCAAGCCACGAGCAGTACTTC.

Remarks on this clone: At one boundary the junction diverges from the germline segment, which might be a read error. The V call is TRBV7-7, the J call TRBJ2-1; tentative D call: TRBD1 (5 bases). The germline V gene has CDR1 SSHAT and CDR2 FNYEAQ (reference sequence). This CDR3 is 14 amino acids long. In DNA, the CDR3 is TGTGCTAGCAGCTTAGACGACAGTTTCAATGAGCAGTTCTTC. Protein: CASSLDDSFNEQFF.

The table lists this clone with a few counts. The gene calls are TRBV18 and TRBJ1-4, with D possibly being TRBD1 (6 bases). CDR1 KGHSH and CDR2 LQKENI come from the germline V gene. V lost 2 bases and J 6 bases, leaving 7 bases between the germline ends. The CDR3 extends over 13 amino acids. The CDR3 DNA follows: TGTGCCAGCTCACCAGGGGGCGATGAAAAACTGTTTTTT. Encoded protein: CASSPGGDEKLFF.

The rearrangement uses TRBV5-1 and TRBJ2-6; 11 positions match TRBD1. CDR3 length: 17 amino acids. The V and J ends lost 4 bases and 0 bases, in that order; junction bases with no gene match: 3. Per germline, CDR1 SGHRS and CDR2 YFSETQ. In DNA form, the CDR3 reads TGCGCCAGCAGCCGGGACAGGGGGTCCTCTGGGGCCAACGTCCTGACTTTC. It specifies CASSRDRGSSGANVLTF.

The V and J genes are TRBV27 and TRBJ1-1; no clear D gene. From germline, CDR1 is MNHEY and CDR2 SMNVEV (reference sequence). V gave up 4 bases and J gave up 11 bases, with 11 bases separating them. The CDR3 totals 11 residues. Here the CDR3 DNA reads TGTGCCAGCAGTTCCGGGTTGTTGGCTTTCTTT. Translated, it gives CASSSGLLAFF.

With regard to this clone: The junction shows a germline mismatch at one end, possibly a read error. This rearrangement joins TRBV9 to TRBJ1-2, with 7 bases matching TRBD1. The CDR3 has 17 residues. Germline V gene lookup returns CDR1 SGDLS and CDR2 YYNGEE. CDR3 loop: CASSLRTGTGFNNGYTF. The DNA of the CDR3 is TGTGCCAGCAGCCTTAGGACAGGCACTGGCTTTAACAATGGCTACACCTTC.

This chain links TRBV6-5 with TRBJ2-2; D gene ambiguous. Trimming shortened V by 2 bases and J by 5 bases, and 12 bases separated the two germline ends. This CDR3 spans 15 amino acids. Germline V gives CDR1 MNHEY, CDR2 SVGAGI. The CDR3 is CASSYQRVRTGELFF. CDR3 DNA sequence: TGTGCCAGCAGTTACCAGAGAGTGAGAACCGGGGAGCTGTTTTTT.

This clone was seen a few times. This chain connects TRBV9 to TRBJ1-4; D call uncertain. The V gene lost 0 bases and the J gene lost 4 bases, with 10 bases spanning the gap. The CDR3 is made up of 15 amino acids. The germline V gene encodes CDR1 SGDLS and CDR2 YYNGEE. CDR3 amino acids: CASSVGTGYNEKLFF. As DNA, the CDR3 is TGTGCCAGCAGCGTAGGTACGGGGTATAATGAAAAACTGTTTTTT.

CDR3 nucleotide sequence: TGTGCCAGCAGCATCTACGGACACGGTCGCACCGGGGAGCTGTTTTTT. It translates to CASSIYGHGRTGELFF. The V gene is TRBV21-1, the J gene TRBJ2-2; the D segment call TRBD1 is taken from the table without a DNA check. TRBV21-1 is given as a pseudogene. The CDR3 is made up of 16 amino acids.

The chain uses TRBV7-3 and TRBJ2-5, with TRBD2 matching 8 bases. The CDR3 loop spans 13 amino acids. CDR1 SGHTA and CDR2 FQGTGA come from the germline V gene. The junction had 3 bases not matched to a gene; V was cut back by 5 bases and J by 4 bases. The CDR3, as DNA: TGTGCCAGCAGCCCGGGGGGGCGAGAGACCCAGTACTTC. Encoded protein: CASSPGGRETQYF.

This clone was detected once. The chain joins TRBV7-3 to TRBJ2-3; no firm D call. This CDR3 has 13 residues. V was clipped by 5 bases and J by 2 bases, with 8 bases between them. From germline, CDR1 is SGHTA and CDR2 FQGTGA. DNA of the CDR3: TGTGCCAGCAGCATGACACCCACAGATACGCAGTATTTT. Translated, it gives CASSMTPTDTQYF. Combining the CDR3 with reference TRBV7-3 and TRBJ2-3 gives the whole variable domain GAGVSQTPSNKVTEKGKYVELRCDPISGHTALYWYRQSLGQGPEFLIYFQGTGAADDSGLPNDRFFAVRPEGSVSTLKIQRTERGDSAVYLCASSMTPTDTQYFGPGTRLTVL.

The CDR3 nucleotides read TGTGCCAGCAGTCTTGGGGGCGGAAGAAGCAATCAGCCCCAGCATTTT. It codes for CASSLGGGRSNQPQHF. The chain has TRBV2 and TRBJ1-5; D is perhaps TRBD1 (6 bases). CDR1 and CDR2 from the germline V gene are SNHLY and FYNNEI. Trimming took off 5 bases at V and 1 base at J, with 15 bases between the two ends. The CDR3 contains 16 residues.

V and J are TRBV27 and TRBJ2-7; tentatively, D is TRBD2 (6 bases). V dropped 2 bases and J dropped 1 base, with 9 bases sitting between them. The CDR3 length is 14 residues. In germline, CDR1 is MNHEY, CDR2 SMNVEV (reference sequence). CDR3 DNA sequence: TGTGCCAGCAGTTTACCCGGGAGTTCCTACGAGCAGTACTTC. This sequence encodes CASSLPGSSYEQYF.

The CDR3 here is CSVPTGSYGYTF. CDR3 in DNA: TGCAGCGTTCCAACAGGGAGCTATGGCTACACCTTC. This chain connects TRBV29-1 to TRBJ1-2; tentative D call: TRBD1 (6 bases). Trimming cost V 5 bases and J 4 bases, with 11 bases left between them. The CDR3 is made up of 12 amino acids. Germline V gene lookup returns CDR1 SQVTM and CDR2 ANQGSEA.

The chain combines TRBV6-6 with TRBJ2-2; possibly TRBD1 for D (5 bases). The ends were cut back, 0 bases at V and 8 bases at J, with 7 bases in the middle. The CDR3 consists of 13 residues. Germline CDR1 MNHNY, CDR2 SVGAGI (reference sequence). The CDR3 DNA follows: TGTGCCAGCAGTTACTCGGCAGGGGGGGAGCTGTTTTTT. Amino acids: CASSYSAGGELFF.

This clone turned up a few times. The chain couples TRBV4-3 to TRBJ2-2; 7 bases match TRBD1. Looked up from germline, CDR1 is LGHNA and CDR2 is YSLEER. After removal of 3 bases from V and 6 bases from J, the junction contained 13 bases not matched to a gene. The CDR3 spans 17 residues. The CDR3 sequence is CASSQQYDREGAGELFF. CDR3 DNA: TGCGCCAGCAGCCAGCAATATGACAGGGAAGGGGCCGGGGAGCTGTTTTTT.

The chain has TRBV9 and TRBJ2-5, with D perhaps TRBD2 (5 bases). V was shortened by 0 bases and J by 0 bases, with 9 bases between the two germline ends. Germline V lookup: CDR1 SGDLS, CDR2 YYNGEE. There are 15 residues in the CDR3. This CDR3 is CASSVGTGYQETQYF. In DNA form, the CDR3 reads TGTGCCAGCAGCGTAGGTACGGGGTACCAAGAGACCCAGTACTTC.

This chain connects TRBV6-1 to TRBJ1-4, with TRBD1 identical over 7 bases. The CDR3 runs 15 residues. Germline CDR1 is MNHNS and CDR2 is SASEGT. With V trimmed by 2 bases and J by 4 bases, 4 bases remained unmatched. The CDR3 loop is CASSEQGGDNEKLFF. The CDR3 bases are TGTGCCAGCAGTGAACAGGGGGGGGATAATGAAAAACTGTTTTTT.

CDR3 sequence reads: CASSLSAPYEQYF. CDR3 nucleotide sequence: TGTGCCAGCAGTTTATCAGCACCGTACGAGCAGTACTTC. The J gene is TRBJ2-7, the V gene TRBV27; D not certain. This CDR3 has 13 residues. Germline V gene sequence: CDR1 MNHEY, CDR2 SMNVEV (reference sequence). V dropped 0 bases and J dropped 4 bases, with 7 bases sitting between them.

The chain uses TRBV7-9 and TRBJ1-1; maybe TRBD1 (5 bases). V lost 2 bases and J 4 bases, leaving 11 bases between the germline ends. CDR1 SEHNR and CDR2 FQNEAQ come from the germline V gene (reference sequence). The CDR3 length is 14 residues. CDR3 protein: CASSLMQGSTEAFF. In nucleotides, the CDR3 is TGTGCCAGCAGCTTAATGCAGGGAAGCACTGAAGCTTTCTTT.

The chain recombines TRBV7-6 with TRBJ2-1; D unclear. The germline V gene encodes CDR1 SGHVS and CDR2 FNYEAQ. This CDR3 contains 16 residues. Trimming cost V 5 bases and J 0 bases, with 14 bases left between them. In DNA form, the CDR3 reads TGTGCCAGCAGCCCTATGGTAGGGATCTCCTACAATGAGCAGTTCTTC. It specifies CASSPMVGISYNEQFF.

Written as DNA, the CDR3 is TGTGCCAGCAGCTTGGCAGGGGGGAGCTCCTACGAGCAGTACTTC. Its translation: CASSLAGGSSYEQYF. The J gene is TRBJ2-7, the V gene TRBV5-6, with D possibly TRBD1 on 7 matching bases. The V gene's germline CDR1 is SGHDT and CDR2 YYEEEE. V was cut by 0 bases and J by 0 bases, with 10 bases left in between. The CDR3 runs to 15 residues.

V is TRBV25-1 and J is TRBJ2-1; D is uncertain. V gave up 1 base and J gave up 8 bases, with 6 bases separating them. Germline V gene sequence: CDR1 MGHDK, CDR2 SYGVNS. This CDR3 is 12 amino acids long. CDR3 coding DNA: TGTGCCAGCAGTGAATTTCCTGATGAGCAGTTCTTC. The encoded protein is CASSEFPDEQFF.

The chain recombines TRBV30 with TRBJ2-7; 10 bases map to TRBD1. After removal of 1 base from V and 3 bases from J, the junction contained 6 bases not matched to a gene. Germline CDR1 and CDR2: GTSNPN and SVGIG (reference sequence). This CDR3 is built from 15 residues. The CDR3 reads CAWSDERDRGYEQYF. In nucleotides, the CDR3 is TGTGCCTGGAGTGACGAGAGGGACAGGGGCTACGAGCAGTACTTC.

A few counts support this clone. The chain carries TRBV11-2 and TRBJ1-5; D gene ambiguous. The CDR3 length is 13 residues. Trimming cost V 2 bases and J 4 bases, with 6 bases left between them. Germline V CDR1 and CDR2: SGHAT, FQNNGV. Here the CDR3 DNA reads TGTGCCAGCAGCTTATTCCCGAATCAGCCCCAGCATTTT. Protein: CASSLFPNQPQHF.